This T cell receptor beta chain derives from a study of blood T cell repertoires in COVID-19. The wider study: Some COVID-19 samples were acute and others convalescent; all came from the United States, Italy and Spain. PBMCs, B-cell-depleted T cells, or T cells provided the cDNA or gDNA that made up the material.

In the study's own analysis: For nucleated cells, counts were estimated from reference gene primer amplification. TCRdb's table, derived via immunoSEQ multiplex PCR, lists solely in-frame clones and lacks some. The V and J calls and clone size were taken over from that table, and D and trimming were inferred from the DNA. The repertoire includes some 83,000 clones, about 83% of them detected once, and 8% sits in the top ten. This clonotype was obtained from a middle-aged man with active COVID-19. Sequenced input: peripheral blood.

The CDR3 reads CASSSLEGSGYTF. The CDR3, as DNA: TGTGCCAGCAGCTCTCTGGAGGGGTCTGGCTACACCTTC. The J gene is TRBJ1-2, the V gene TRBV9; perhaps TRBD1 as D (5 bases). This CDR3 has 13 amino acids. In germline, CDR1 is SGDLS, CDR2 YYNGEE. V was trimmed by 4 bases and J by 7 bases, leaving 14 bases between them.